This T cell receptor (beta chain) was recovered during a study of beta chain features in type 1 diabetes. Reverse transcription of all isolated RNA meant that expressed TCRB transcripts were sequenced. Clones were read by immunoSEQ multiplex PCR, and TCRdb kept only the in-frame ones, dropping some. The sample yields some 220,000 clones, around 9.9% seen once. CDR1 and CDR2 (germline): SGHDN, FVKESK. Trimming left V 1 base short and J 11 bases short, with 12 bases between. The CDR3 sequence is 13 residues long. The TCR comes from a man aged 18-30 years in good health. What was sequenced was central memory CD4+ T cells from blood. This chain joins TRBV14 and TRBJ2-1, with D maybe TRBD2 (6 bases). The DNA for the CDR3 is TGTGCCAGCAGCCAAGTTCCGGGACTCCAGCAGTTCTTC. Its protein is CASSQVPGLQQFF.